A selection of T cell receptor beta chains follows, all from one sample in a study of blood T cell repertoires in COVID-19. Data came from immunoSEQ multiplex PCR; TCRdb stores just in-frame clones and leaves some out. The sample consists of roughly 250,000 clones, 84% of them appearing once. Sequences were obtained from peripheral blood. These receptors all stem from an older person with COVID-19, enrolled during active disease. CDR3s include the opening cysteine and the closing phenylalanine or tryptophan. The D gene is left open where the match is weak. Size is stated for part of the rows, as once, few or many counts, or as a class when the clone is expanded.

D gene	J gene	clone size	V gene	CDR3 DNA	CDR3 protein
TRBD1	TRBJ2-1	.	TRBV5-8	TGTGCCAGCTCAGGGGGAGTGTCCTACAATGAGCAGTTCTTC	CASSGGVSYNEQFF
TRBD1	TRBJ2-7	.	TRBV28	TGTGCCAGTTACGGGACAGCCACCTACGAGCAGTACTTC	CASYGTATYEQYF
TRBD1	TRBJ2-4	.	TRBV3-1/TRBV3-2	TGTGCCAGCAGCTTGTTTCCGGGACAGGGAGAGGGCATTCAGTACTTC	CASSLFPGQGEGIQYF
TRBD1	TRBJ1-1	.	TRBV7-2	TGTGCCAGCAGTCGAAGTCCGGGACAGGGGGTGAACACTGAAGCTTTCTTT	CASSRSPGQGVNTEAFF
TRBD1	TRBJ2-1	once	TRBV5-1	TGCGCCAGCAGCTTAGCCGGGACAGGGGCCAATGAGCAGTTCTTC	CASSLAGTGANEQFF
.	TRBJ1-6	.	TRBV7-8	TGTGCCAGCAGCGCGAGCGTGGGGCGAAATTCACCCCTCCACTTT	CASSASVGRNSPLHF
.	TRBJ2-7	.	TRBV4-1	TGCGCCAGCAGCCAAGCGGCGGGTTACGAGCAGTACTTC	CASSQAAGYEQYF
TRBD1	TRBJ2-7	.	TRBV30	TGTGCCTGGAGCGGTCAGCGCGGACAGGGGGGAGGCTACGAGCAGTACTTC	CAWSGQRGQGGGYEQYF
.	TRBJ1-6	.	TRBV2	TGTGCCAGCGCCCAACAAGAGGGTTATAATTCACCCCTCCACTTT	CASAQQEGYNSPLHF
.	TRBJ2-7	once	TRBV7-2	TGTGCCAGCAGCTGGAGGACGGGGGTCTCCGAGCAGTACTTC	CASSWRTGVSEQYF
.	TRBJ1-2	.	TRBV25-1	TGTGCCACCCGTCACGGGATAGGCTACACCTTC	CATRHGIGYTF
.	TRBJ2-7	.	TRBV7-2	TGTGCCAGCAGCTCTGTTAGAGCGACCGAGCAGTACTTC	CASSSVRATEQYF
TRBD1	TRBJ2-2	.	TRBV5-1	TGCGCCAGCAGCTTTGGGACAGGGGGTTCCGGGGAGCTGTTTTTT	CASSFGTGGSGELFF
TRBD2	TRBJ2-1	once	TRBV7-9	TGTGCCAGCTCCGCGGGACTAGCAGATCCAAGGAATGAGCAGTTCTTC	CASSAGLADPRNEQFF
.	TRBJ2-3	.	TRBV29-1	TGCAGCGGGTCCCGAGCGGGCACAGATACGCAGTATTTT	CSGSRAGTDTQYF
TRBD2	TRBJ2-5	.	TRBV13	TGTGCCAGCAGCCCGCGGGGGAACCAAGAGACCCAGTACTTC	CASSPRGNQETQYF
.	TRBJ1-5	.	TRBV19	TGTGCCAGTGGTCTCTCGAGAGAGGGCAATCAGCCCCAGCATTTT	CASGLSREGNQPQHF
TRBD1	TRBJ2-7	.	TRBV5-1	TGCGCCAGCAGCTTAGGGACAGGCCAACCCTACGAGCAGTACTTC	CASSLGTGQPYEQYF
.	TRBJ1-6	.	TRBV5-8	TGTGCCAGCAGCTTGGGACAGTCGAATTCACCCCTCCACTTT	CASSLGQSNSPLHF
.	TRBJ2-2	.	TRBV5-1	TGCGCCAGCAGCTTGCCGTCGGGGTTTGGTGCCGGGGAGCTGTTTTTT	CASSLPSGFGAGELFF
.	TRBJ2-2	.	TRBV12-3/TRBV12-4	TGTGCCAGCAGTTTAGCGAGTACCGGGGAGCTGTTTTTT	CASSLASTGELFF
.	TRBJ2-7	.	TRBV11-2	TGTGCCAGCAGCCTCGGACAGACCTACGAGCAGTACTTC	CASSLGQTYEQYF
.	TRBJ1-1	few	TRBV19	TGTGCCAGTAGTATTTCGGGACAGAACACTGAAGCTTTCTTT	CASSISGQNTEAFF
.	TRBJ1-1	once	TRBV4-2	TGTGCCAGCTCCCTCCGGGCGGATCGGGATGGAGCTTTCTTT	CASSLRADRDGAFF
TRBD1	TRBJ1-1	.	TRBV27	TGTGCCAGCAGTTTCTCAGGGGGCACTGAAGCTTTCTTT	CASSFSGGTEAFF
.	TRBJ2-7	.	TRBV5-8	TGTGCCAGCAGCTTGAGTAGGCAGGGGAAGCAGTACTTC	CASSLSRQGKQYF
.	TRBJ2-5	.	TRBV11-2	TGTGCCAGCAGCTTAGGCGTTGTCGGGGGGACCCAGTACTTC	CASSLGVVGGTQYF
.	TRBJ2-2	.	TRBV13	TGTGCCAGCAGACAGAACAGGGGGGAGCTGTTTTTT	CASRQNRGELFF
.	TRBJ2-7	.	TRBV3-1/TRBV3-2	TGTGCCAGCAGCCCTCTCGTCCCACAGGGGCAGTACTTC	CASSPLVPQGQYF
.	TRBJ1-1	.	TRBV28	TGTGCCAGCAGTTTCGTCCGACAGGTTGGAACTGAAGCTTTCTTT	CASSFVRQVGTEAFF
TRBD1	TRBJ1-6	.	TRBV6-5	TGTGCCAGCAGGGGACAGGGGGTGAATTCACCCCTCCACTTT	CASRGQGVNSPLHF